Presented here are 21 T cell receptor beta chains from one specimen sequenced in a study of blood T cell repertoires in COVID-19. The repertoire was sequenced with immunoSEQ multiplex PCR; TCRdb's copy has only in-frame clones and lacks some. The data show fewer than 250,000 clones, with around 82% seen just once and approximately 4.8% held by the top ten. The sample consisted of PBMCs or T cells enriched from blood (not recorded which). The receptors come from a woman between 45 and 60 years old who had been exposed to COVID-19.

The chain is built from TRBV14 and TRBJ2-2; D gene uncertain. V lost 4 bases and J 0 bases, leaving 15 bases between the germline ends. The CDR3 length is 17 residues. Germline V lookup: CDR1 SGHDN, CDR2 FVKESK. The CDR3, as DNA: TGTGCCAGCAGCCTGTTGGTTTCACATCCGAACACCGGGGAGCTGTTTTTT. Translation: CASSLLVSHPNTGELFF.

The V and J genes are TRBV6-4 and TRBJ2-3, with 10 bases that match TRBD2. This CDR3 is built from 15 residues. The germline gives CDR1 MRHNA, CDR2 SNTAGT. With 2 bases clipped from V and 6 bases from J, the junction kept 5 bases outside the gene matches. The CDR3 reads CASSDVAGGQDTQYF. In DNA form, the CDR3 reads TGTGCCAGCAGTGACGTAGCGGGGGGACAGGATACGCAGTATTTT.

This chain links TRBV5-1 with TRBJ1-4, with D unresolved. V gave up 2 bases and J gave up 6 bases, with 11 bases separating them. The CDR3 contains 14 residues. CDR1 SGHRS and CDR2 YFSETQ come from the germline V gene. CDR3 amino acids: CASSFDTADEKLFF. The DNA for the CDR3 is TGCGCCAGCAGCTTTGACACAGCCGATGAAAAACTGTTTTTT.

The chain has TRBV6-6 and TRBJ1-2; 10 bases are a match to TRBD1. Germline lookup yields CDR1 MNHNY and CDR2 SVGAGI (reference sequence). This CDR3 is 16 amino acids long. V was clipped by 6 bases and J by 2 bases; unmatched bases: 9. The CDR3 spells CASSYKGTGVNYGYTF. In DNA, the CDR3 is TGTGCCAGCAGCTACAAGGGGACAGGGGTAAACTATGGCTACACCTTC.

The CDR3 loop is CASSKSTGDYGYTF. The DNA for the CDR3 is TGTGCCAGCAGCAAGTCGACAGGCGACTATGGCTACACCTTC. The rearrangement uses TRBV21-1 and TRBJ1-2; the table's TRBD1 call for D was not verified on the DNA. TRBV21-1 is a pseudogene. The CDR3 loop spans 14 amino acids.

Note on this clone: This CDR3 is also generated by other DNA sequences in the sample. The J gene is TRBJ2-7, the V gene TRBV5-1, with 8 bases matching TRBD1. Germline V CDR1 and CDR2: SGHRS, YFSETQ. The CDR3 contains 14 residues. The V segment lost 4 bases and the J segment 6 bases; nucleotides outside the gene matches: 9. The CDR3 loop is CASSPRQGLGEQYF. The CDR3 bases are TGCGCCAGCAGCCCCCGACAGGGGTTGGGCGAGCAGTACTTC.

The V and J genes are TRBV12-5 and TRBJ1-2; 9 bases fit TRBD1. J gave up 7 bases and V 1 base, and 4 bases lay outside the gene matches. The CDR3 has 14 residues. Germline-derived CDR1 and CDR2 are LGHNT and FRNRAP. CDR3 in DNA: TGTGCTAGTGGTTTGGGAGGGACAGGGAGTGGCTACACCTTC. This translates into CASGLGGTGSGYTF.

The chain employs TRBV28 and TRBJ1-1; D ambiguous. V lost 3 bases and J lost 0, with 8 bases in between. CDR3 length: 14 amino acids. CDR1 MDHEN and CDR2 SYDVKM come from the germline V gene. The DNA for the CDR3 is TGTGCCAGCAGTTTGGGAGGAGTGAACACTGAAGCTTTCTTT. Amino acids: CASSLGGVNTEAFF.

This clone was seen just once. The chain recombines TRBV7-9 with TRBJ2-3; 9 bases map to TRBD1. The CDR3 runs to 15 residues. V lost 3 bases, J lost 0 bases, and 1 base stayed unmatched. Germline V gene data show CDR1 as SEHNR and CDR2 as FQNEAQ (reference sequence). CDR3 sequence (DNA): TGTGCCAGCAGCTTGGGACAGGGAAGCACAGATACGCAGTATTTT. It codes for CASSLGQGSTDTQYF.

The V call is TRBV5-1, the J call TRBJ2-7, with 8 positions matching TRBD1. Trimming took 4 bases from V and 6 from J; bases not matched to a gene: 12. The CDR3 is made up of 15 amino acids. Germline V gene sequence: CDR1 SGHRS, CDR2 YFSETQ. CDR3 bases: TGCGCCAGCAGCCCGACAGGGGAACCCATTTTCGAGCAGTACTTC. Encoded protein: CASSPTGEPIFEQYF.

The V and J genes are TRBV28 and TRBJ1-5; D not certain. The CDR3 contains 14 residues. Trimming took 6 bases from V and 0 from J, leaving 9 bases between them. Germline CDR1 MDHEN, CDR2 SYDVKM. CDR3 nucleotides: TGTGCCAGCAGCTATGGTAGTAGCAATCAGCCCCAGCATTTT. It is translated as CASSYGSSNQPQHF.

The rearrangement links TRBV11-2 to TRBJ1-1; a weak D match, TRBD1 (6 bases). Trimming removed 5 bases at V and 1 base at J, with 11 bases between. The CDR3 consists of 14 residues. Germline CDR1 and CDR2: SGHAT and FQNNGV. This chain's CDR3 is CASSVDRENTEAFF. CDR3 DNA: TGTGCCAGCAGCGTGGACAGAGAGAACACTGAAGCTTTCTTT.

CDR3 nucleotides: TGTGCTAGTGGTTTGGGGGCCAACACTGAAGCTTTCTTT. As protein: CASGLGANTEAFF. This chain connects TRBV12-5 to TRBJ1-1; D unclear. This CDR3 contains 13 residues. The V end lost 1 base, the J end lost 2 bases, and 5 bases lay between the germline ends. Germline V gene lookup returns CDR1 LGHNT and CDR2 FRNRAP.

This clone appeared once. The CDR3 DNA follows: TGTGCCAGCAGCCAAATCCGGGACCAAGAGACCCAGTACTTC. Residues: CASSQIRDQETQYF. The chain couples TRBV25-1 to TRBJ2-5, with D hard to call. The CDR3 consists of 14 residues. Germline-derived CDR1 and CDR2 are MGHDK and SYGVNS. The germline V and J ends were trimmed by 6 bases and 0 bases, with 11 bases remaining between them.

This chain uses TRBV5-1 with TRBJ1-3; D possibly corresponds to TRBD1 (5 bases). Trimming stripped 3 bases from V and 4 bases from J, with 20 bases between. The CDR3 consists of 17 residues. Germline CDR1 SGHRS, CDR2 YFSETQ. The CDR3 region is CASSSLTVGSAGNTIYF. Written as DNA, the CDR3 is TGCGCCAGCAGCTCCCTGACAGTCGGTAGTGCGGGAAACACCATATATTTT.

This rearrangement joins TRBV2 to TRBJ1-5, with TRBD1 identical over 8 bases. The V and J ends lost 7 bases and 1 base, in that order; junction bases with no gene match: 9. CDR3 length: 16 residues. Looked up from germline, CDR1 is SNHLY and CDR2 is FYNNEI. CDR3 region: CASNRDRKGSNQPQHF. DNA for the CDR3: TGTGCCAGCAACCGGGACAGGAAAGGGAGCAATCAGCCCCAGCATTTT.

CDR3 bases: TGTGCCAGCAGCTTTCAAGCGATTAATCAGCCCCAGCATTTT. This gives the protein CASSFQAINQPQHF. The V gene is TRBV5-5, the J gene TRBJ1-5; D unclear. Germline CDR1 SGHKS, CDR2 YYEKEE (reference sequence). V was cut by 2 bases and J by 4 bases, with 10 bases left in between. The CDR3 sequence is 14 residues long.

J is TRBJ1-1 and V is TRBV10-3, with 7 bases that match TRBD1. The CDR3 extends over 14 amino acids. V shed 10 bases, J shed 9 bases, and the junction held 17 bases outside the gene matches. Germline CDR1 and CDR2: ENHRY and SYGVKD. CDR3: CATRPMTGIQQAFF. The CDR3 coding sequence is TGTGCCACCCGACCCATGACAGGGATCCAACAAGCTTTCTTT.

This clone was counted a few times. The chain employs TRBV11-2 and TRBJ2-7, with D possibly matching TRBD2 (6 bases). The CDR3 extends over 13 amino acids. Germline CDR1 reads SGHAT; CDR2 reads FQNNGV. V lost 4 bases to trimming and J lost 9 bases, with 16 bases between them. CDR3 coding DNA: TGTGCCAGCAGCTCGGGACTCGATTTCTCGCAGTACTTC. This sequence encodes CASSSGLDFSQYF.

Turning to this clone: Other DNA sequences in this sample translate to the same CDR3. The chain has TRBV24-1 and TRBJ2-4; 9 positions match TRBD2. Unmatched junction bases numbered 9, after V lost 2 bases and J lost 2 bases. This CDR3 has 18 amino acids. Germline V gene data show CDR1 as KGHDR and CDR2 as SFDVKD. Written as DNA, the CDR3 is TGTGCCACCAGTGATTCACGGGGCGGGGGGGCTACCAAAAACATTCAGTACTTC. Its translation is CATSDSRGGGATKNIQYF.

For this clone: In the same sample, other DNA sequences code for this CDR3. CDR3 DNA: TGTGCCAGCAGCTTGGCAGGGAACACTGAAGCTTTCTTT. This sequence encodes CASSLAGNTEAFF. The J gene is TRBJ1-1, the V gene TRBV5-6; D is undetermined. The V end lost 0 bases, the J end lost 1 base, and 4 bases lay between the germline ends. This CDR3 region has 13 residues. CDR1 SGHDT and CDR2 YYEEEE come from the germline V gene.